This is a list of T cell receptor beta chains from one sample in a study of vaccination effects on CD4 cells after COVID-19. Antigens of these TCRs are unknown. Here immunoSEQ multiplex PCR was the method, and the copy in TCRdb shows in-frame clones only, minus some. The table records tens of thousands of clones, just under 75% of them present only once. Sequencing used CD4+ T cells from PBMCs cultured without peptide, obtained after COVID-19 vaccination. These receptors were collected from a human donor who received a COVID-19 vaccine. The CDR3 runs from the conserved cysteine through the conserved F or W. D genes are given only for firm matches. Rows may omit the clone size; those that give it use once, few, many or a size class.

d_call	clone_size	v_call	j_call	cdr3_aa	cdr3_nt
NA	NA	TRBV3-1/TRBV3-2	TRBJ1-1	CASSHSDGMNTEAFF	TGTGCCAGCAGCCATTCCGACGGAATGAACACTGAAGCTTTCTTT
NA	few	TRBV5-4	TRBJ1-5	CASSHDGFNQPQHF	TGTGCCAGCAGCCACGACGGGTTCAATCAGCCCCAGCATTTT
TRBD1	NA	TRBV10-3	TRBJ1-1	CAISSRQGDTEAFF	TGTGCCATCAGTAGCAGACAGGGGGACACTGAAGCTTTCTTT
NA	NA	TRBV4-1	TRBJ2-2	CASSQDLVVSNTGELFF	TGCGCCAGCAGCCAAGATTTAGTTGTTTCGAACACCGGGGAGCTGTTTTTT
NA	NA	TRBV11-3	TRBJ2-1	CASSLEGNEQFF	TGTGCCAGCAGCTTAGAGGGGAATGAGCAGTTCTTC
TRBD1	NA	TRBV5-1	TRBJ2-1	CASSLLTGGLNEQFF	TGCGCCAGCAGCTTGTTGACAGGGGGGTTGAATGAGCAGTTCTTC
TRBD1	NA	TRBV30	TRBJ1-6	CAWRVDRGASNSPLHF	TGTGCCTGGAGGGTCGACAGGGGGGCCAGTAATTCACCCCTCCACTTT
NA	NA	TRBV5-1	TRBJ1-1	CASSNQGSANTEAFF	TGCGCCAGTTCAAACCAGGGGTCCGCGAACACTGAAGCTTTCTTT
NA	few	TRBV5-1	TRBJ1-1	CASSLAFTGMNTEAFF	TGCGCCAGCAGCTTGGCCTTTACAGGGATGAACACTGAAGCTTTCTTT
NA	NA	TRBV5-1	TRBJ1-1	CASSLVGGETEAFF	TGCGCCAGCAGCTTGGTCGGGGGGGAGACTGAAGCTTTCTTT